Listed below are T cell receptor beta chains from one sample, sequenced in a study of T cell responses to AZD1222 COVID-19 vaccine. TCRdb keeps only in-frame clones here, not all; method: immunoSEQ multiplex PCR. The table records about 90,000 clones, 70% to 90% of them present only once. The sample in question was peripheral blood, obtained 28 days after the second AZD1222 dose. These receptors were collected from an adult who received the AZD1222 COVID-19 vaccine. The CDR3 runs from the conserved cysteine through the conserved F or W. Each record gives: clone size, V gene, J gene, D gene, CDR3 protein, CDR3 DNA. The D gene is left open where the match is weak. Some rows have no size entry. The others give once, few or many, or a class for an expanded clone.

clone_size: .
v_call: TRBV29-1
j_call: TRBJ2-1
d_call: TRBD1
cdr3_aa: CSAESGTAAYNEQFF
cdr3_nt: TGCAGCGCCGAATCCGGGACAGCTGCCTACAATGAGCAGTTCTTC

clone_size: .
v_call: TRBV5-1
j_call: TRBJ2-2
d_call: .
cdr3_aa: CASSLVENTGELFF
cdr3_nt: TGCGCCAGCAGCCTTGTAGAAAACACCGGGGAGCTGTTTTTT

clone_size: .
v_call: TRBV30
j_call: TRBJ2-5
d_call: .
cdr3_aa: CAWSIQGGRTQYF
cdr3_nt: TGTGCCTGGAGTATCCAGGGGGGAAGGACCCAGTACTTC

clone_size: few
v_call: TRBV9
j_call: TRBJ2-1
d_call: TRBD1
cdr3_aa: CASSVQGAKNEQFF
cdr3_nt: TGTGCCAGCAGCGTCCAGGGGGCCAAGAATGAGCAGTTCTTC

clone_size: .
v_call: TRBV3-1/TRBV3-2
j_call: TRBJ2-1
d_call: .
cdr3_aa: CASSQRGPLGNEQFF
cdr3_nt: TGTGCCAGCAGCCAACGGGGACCCCTCGGCAATGAGCAGTTCTTC

clone_size: .
v_call: TRBV7-2
j_call: TRBJ2-1
d_call: .
cdr3_aa: CASSGGGGVRNEQFF
cdr3_nt: TGTGCCAGCAGCGGAGGGGGGGGTGTTCGCAATGAGCAGTTCTTC

clone_size: .
v_call: TRBV19
j_call: TRBJ1-4
d_call: TRBD1
cdr3_aa: CASSSDRGHREKLFF
cdr3_nt: TGTGCCAGTAGTTCAGACAGGGGGCATCGGGAAAAACTGTTTTTT

clone_size: once
v_call: TRBV5-4
j_call: TRBJ1-4
d_call: .
cdr3_aa: CASSTDGLNEKLFF
cdr3_nt: TGTGCCAGCAGCACGGACGGCCTTAATGAAAAACTGTTTTTT

clone_size: .
v_call: TRBV12-3/TRBV12-4
j_call: TRBJ1-2
d_call: .
cdr3_aa: CASSGAGRGYTF
cdr3_nt: TGTGCCAGCAGTGGGGCAGGGCGAGGCTACACCTTC

clone_size: .
v_call: TRBV28
j_call: TRBJ1-1
d_call: .
cdr3_aa: CASSSHRSNTEAFF
cdr3_nt: TGTGCCAGCAGTTCCCATAGGTCGAACACTGAAGCTTTCTTT

clone_size: .
v_call: TRBV6-2/TRBV6-3
j_call: TRBJ1-1
d_call: .
cdr3_aa: CASSYSAGYTEAFF
cdr3_nt: TGTGCCAGCAGTTACTCAGCAGGGTACACTGAAGCTTTCTTT

clone_size: .
v_call: TRBV7-8
j_call: TRBJ2-5
d_call: .
cdr3_aa: CASSLAKIQETQYF
cdr3_nt: TGTGCCAGCAGCTTAGCGAAAATCCAAGAGACCCAGTACTTC

clone_size: .
v_call: TRBV14
j_call: TRBJ1-1
d_call: .
cdr3_aa: CASSQVTAGRAFF
cdr3_nt: TGTGCCAGCAGCCAAGTTACGGCAGGGCGAGCTTTCTTT

clone_size: once
v_call: TRBV19
j_call: TRBJ1-5
d_call: TRBD1
cdr3_aa: CASSWTGDSNQPQHF
cdr3_nt: TGTGCCAGTAGTTGGACAGGGGATAGCAATCAGCCCCAGCATTTT

clone_size: .
v_call: TRBV3-1/TRBV3-2
j_call: TRBJ1-1
d_call: TRBD1
cdr3_aa: CASSLSQGASNTEAFF
cdr3_nt: TGTGCCAGCAGCCTGTCGCAGGGGGCTTCGAACACTGAAGCTTTCTTT

clone_size: .
v_call: TRBV27
j_call: TRBJ1-1
d_call: TRBD1
cdr3_aa: CASVTGGSEAFF
cdr3_nt: TGTGCCAGCGTGACAGGGGGGTCTGAAGCTTTCTTT

clone_size: few
v_call: TRBV9
j_call: TRBJ1-2
d_call: .
cdr3_aa: CASSPETGRPSPTF
cdr3_nt: TGTGCCAGCAGCCCCGAAACCGGACGGCCCAGTCCCACCTTC

clone_size: .
v_call: TRBV6-1
j_call: TRBJ2-5
d_call: .
cdr3_aa: CASSEGTSDRRGETQYF
cdr3_nt: TGTGCCAGCAGTGAAGGTACTTCCGACAGAAGAGGAGAGACCCAGTACTTC

clone_size: .
v_call: TRBV27
j_call: TRBJ1-5
d_call: .
cdr3_aa: CASRFPRQPQHF
cdr3_nt: TGTGCCAGCAGATTCCCTCGTCAGCCCCAGCATTTT

clone_size: .
v_call: TRBV5-1
j_call: TRBJ2-7
d_call: .
cdr3_aa: CASSLASEQYF
cdr3_nt: TGCGCCAGCAGCTTGGCCAGCGAGCAGTACTTC

clone_size: .
v_call: TRBV4-1
j_call: TRBJ2-3
d_call: .
cdr3_aa: CASSQAGLDTQYF
cdr3_nt: TGCGCCAGCAGCCAAGCAGGGTTAGATACGCAGTATTTT

clone_size: once
v_call: TRBV9
j_call: TRBJ1-4
d_call: .
cdr3_aa: CASSVSGAGEKLFF
cdr3_nt: TGTGCCAGCAGCGTATCAGGGGCAGGGGAAAAACTGTTTTTT